Described below is a single T cell receptor (beta chain) sequence and its context. What it binds is not known. Genomic DNA per cell subset filled all wells of several immunoSEQ plates. Some 30,000 T cell genomes, or approximately 190 ng DNA, went into the sorted-subset replicate PCRs. Assay: immunoSEQ multiplex PCR; the TCRdb copy retains only in-frame clones and omits some. The sample has approximately 720,000 clones; about 91% are singletons. These data are taken from a study of shared clonotypes between healthy human individuals. The CDR3 runs 15 residues. Trimming removed 0 bases from V and 3 bases from J, with 11 bases in between. From germline, CDR1 is KGHSH and CDR2 LQKENI. Points from the study as a whole: Generally, naive subsets (rather than memory subsets) showed larger estimated richness.

Selected positively for CCR7 and CD45RO-negative, naive CD8 cells excluded terminally differentiated effector memory CD45RA+ cells. The rearrangement joins TRBV18 to TRBJ1-2; no definite D call. Source material: naive CD8+ T cells sorted from blood. This receptor was obtained from a man aged 25-45 years in good health. This CDR3 reads CASSPPEDGHYGYTF. The CDR3 DNA sequence: TGTGCCAGCTCACCACCAGAGGACGGACACTATGGCTACACCTTC.